A selection of T cell receptor beta chains follows, all from one sample in a study of cytomegalovirus exposure and HLA in healthy donors. Assay: immunoSEQ multiplex PCR; the TCRdb copy retains only in-frame clones and omits some. The sample has 100,000 to 150,000 clones; over 65% are singletons. The sample consisted of PBMCs. The source of these receptors is a man aged 25-45 years in good health and CMV-seropositive. The CDR3 runs from the conserved cysteine through the conserved F or W. The D gene is left open where the match is weak. Only some rows state a clone size, as once, few, many or a class for expanded clones.

TRBD2	TRBV29-1	TRBJ2-1	once	TGCAGCGGCTCCGGGACTAGCGGGAGGCCTTACAATGAGCAGTTCTTC	CSGSGTSGRPYNEQFF
-	TRBV6-1	TRBJ1-5	-	TGTGCCAGCAGTGACGGAGGAGGGAGGCAGCCCCAGCATTTT	CASSDGGGRQPQHF
-	TRBV27	TRBJ1-5	-	TGTGCCAGCAGTCCCCGGGGCGGGGGCGGACAGCCCCAGCATTTT	CASSPRGGGGQPQHF
TRBD1	TRBV28	TRBJ1-2	-	TGTGCCAGCAGTCCCCAGGGGGATAACTATGGCTACACCTTC	CASSPQGDNYGYTF
-	TRBV5-1	TRBJ2-7	few	TGCGCCAGCAGCTTGGCCGACAGCTACGACGAGCAGTACTTC	CASSLADSYDEQYF
-	TRBV9	TRBJ1-5	-	TGTGCCAGCAGCGTAGCAGGCGAGCCCCAGCATTTT	CASSVAGEPQHF
TRBD2	TRBV6-1	TRBJ2-1	-	TGTGCCAGCGTTAGCGGGAGCTCCTACAATGAGCAGTTCTTC	CASVSGSSYNEQFF
-	TRBV7-6	TRBJ2-5	-	TGTGCCAGCAGCCAGTTTCGGGGTCAAGAGACCCAGTACTTC	CASSQFRGQETQYF
-	TRBV29-1	TRBJ2-3	-	TGCAGCGCCAGACAGTCCGGCACAGATACGCAGTATTTT	CSARQSGTDTQYF
TRBD2	TRBV6-5	TRBJ2-7	-	TGTGCCAGCAGGCGCCCGGGACTAGACCCCTACGAGCAGTACTTC	CASRRPGLDPYEQYF
TRBD2	TRBV9	TRBJ2-1	-	TGTGCCAGCAGCGATCTGACTAGTAGCGGGCATTCCAATGAGCAGTTCTTC	CASSDLTSSGHSNEQFF
-	TRBV7-2	TRBJ2-5	-	TGTGCCAGCAGCTTAGTTCCGCAAGAGACCCAGTACTTC	CASSLVPQETQYF
TRBD2	TRBV19	TRBJ2-1	-	TGTGCCAGTAGTATAGACCGACTAGCGGGAGGGCAGCAGTTCTTC	CASSIDRLAGGQQFF
-	TRBV5-1	TRBJ1-3	-	TGCGCCAGCAGCACCGGACAGATCTCTGGAAACACCATATATTTT	CASSTGQISGNTIYF
-	TRBV7-9	TRBJ2-1	-	TGTGCCAGCAAGGAGGTCGGCAATGAGCAGTTCTTC	CASKEVGNEQFF
-	TRBV28	TRBJ2-3	-	TGTGCCAGCACCCAACGGCGGGACTCCCAGGTAGCAGATACGCAGTATTTT	CASTQRRDSQVADTQYF
TRBD2	TRBV10-2	TRBJ2-7	-	TGCGCCAGCAGTGTTTTAGCGGGATCCTACGAGCAGTACTTC	CASSVLAGSYEQYF
-	TRBV27	TRBJ2-1	-	TGTGCCAGCAGTTTTGTCGGTTCCTACAATGAGCAGTTCTTC	CASSFVGSYNEQFF
TRBD1	TRBV7-2	TRBJ1-5	-	TGTGCCAGCAGCTTAGCGGGGACAGGGGATAGCAATCAGCCCCAGCATTTT	CASSLAGTGDSNQPQHF
TRBD2	TRBV5-1	TRBJ2-5	-	TGCGCCAGCAGCCCTCGGGGGGGAGGAGAGACCCAGTACTTC	CASSPRGGGETQYF
-	TRBV5-6	TRBJ2-1	-	TGTGCCAGCAGCCCAAAGTCCAGCTCCTACAATGAGCAGTTCTTC	CASSPKSSSYNEQFF
-	TRBV18	TRBJ2-1	-	TGTGCCAGCTCCCCAGCGGAGGGCTACAATGAGCAGTTCTTC	CASSPAEGYNEQFF
-	TRBV30	TRBJ2-1	-	TGTGCCTGGAGTCCAGACCAGGGCGAGCAGTTCTTC	CAWSPDQGEQFF
-	TRBV23-1	TRBJ1-2	-	TGCGCCAGCAGTCACTCCGAGGGAGGATTTAATGGCTACACCTTC	CASSHSEGGFNGYTF
-	TRBV7-2	TRBJ2-3	-	TGTGCCAGCAGCTCAATAGTGGGAGGAGGCACAGATACGCAGTATTTT	CASSSIVGGGTDTQYF
-	TRBV4-2	TRBJ1-5	-	TGTGCCAGCAGCCAAGGGGGGGTCGAGCATTTT	CASSQGGVEHF
TRBD1	TRBV18	TRBJ2-2	once	TGTGCCAGCTCACCGGGACAGGGTTATACCGGGGAGCTGTTTTTT	CASSPGQGYTGELFF
TRBD2	TRBV10-1	TRBJ2-3	-	TGCGCCAGCAGTGCTATTACTAGCGGGAGGCCCGGGGGCACAGATACGCAGTATTTT	CASSAITSGRPGGTDTQYF
TRBD1	TRBV19	TRBJ2-7	-	TGTGCCAGTAGCGCCGACAGGGGCGCTTCCTACGAGCAGTACTTC	CASSADRGASYEQYF
-	TRBV19	TRBJ2-3	few	TGTGCCAGTAACGACATGAGCACAGATACGCAGTATTTT	CASNDMSTDTQYF
TRBD2	TRBV11-2	TRBJ2-1	-	TGTGCCAGCAGCTCCTCTCCGGGAGGCGGACAGTTCTTC	CASSSSPGGGQFF
TRBD1	TRBV25-1	TRBJ2-7	-	TGTGCCAGCAAAGGGACAGGTGCCTACGAGCAGTACTTC	CASKGTGAYEQYF
TRBD2	TRBV15	TRBJ2-7	few	TGTGCCACCAGCCTCACTGGGGAGGGAGAGCAGTACTTC	CATSLTGEGEQYF
TRBD1	TRBV27	TRBJ1-5	-	TGTGCCAGCAGTCGCGGGACAGGGGGTCAGCCCCAGCATTTT	CASSRGTGGQPQHF
-	TRBV5-5	TRBJ2-4	once	TGTGCCAGCAGGAGAGAGAAAGCAAACATTCAGTACTTC	CASRREKANIQYF
TRBD1	TRBV7-6	TRBJ1-3	-	TGTGCCAGCAGCCATCCGCGCAAGGGGGCTGGTGGAAACACCATATATTTT	CASSHPRKGAGGNTIYF
TRBD2	TRBV2	TRBJ2-1	-	TGTGCCAGCAGTGATGTGGGAGGGCCAAACAATGAGCAGTTCTTC	CASSDVGGPNNEQFF
-	TRBV6-5	TRBJ2-2	-	TGTGCCAGCAGACCGCTTAGAGATACCGGGGAGCTGTTTTTT	CASRPLRDTGELFF
TRBD1	TRBV19	TRBJ1-1	-	TGTGCCAGTAGCCCCGGGACAGGGACCACTGAAGCTTTCTTT	CASSPGTGTTEAFF
-	TRBV5-4	TRBJ1-2	-	TGTGCCAGCAGCTTGGGGCAGGATGGCTACACCTTC	CASSLGQDGYTF